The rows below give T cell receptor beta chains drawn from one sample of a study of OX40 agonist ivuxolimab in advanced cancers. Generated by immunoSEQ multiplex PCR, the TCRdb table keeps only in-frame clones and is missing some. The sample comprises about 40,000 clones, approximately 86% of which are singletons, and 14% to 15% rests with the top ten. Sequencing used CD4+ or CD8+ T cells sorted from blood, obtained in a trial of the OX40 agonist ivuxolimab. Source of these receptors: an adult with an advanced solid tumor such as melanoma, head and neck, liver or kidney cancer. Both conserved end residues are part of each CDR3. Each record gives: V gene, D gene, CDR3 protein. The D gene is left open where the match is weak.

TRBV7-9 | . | CASSLVGTGNTIYF
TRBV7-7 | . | CASSQGISSGNTIYF
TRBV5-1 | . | CASSFTRPLSYEQYF
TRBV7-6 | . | CASSLGGDTEAFF
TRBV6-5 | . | CASSHNPGGNQPQHF
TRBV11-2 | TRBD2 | CASSLPTSGFTDTQYF
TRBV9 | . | CASSVSPGLTNIQYF
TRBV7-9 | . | CASRFSGDSNRAGYTF
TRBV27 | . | CASSLEGRRETQYF
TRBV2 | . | CASINGRNQPQHF
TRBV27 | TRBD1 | CASSLGQGYSPLHF
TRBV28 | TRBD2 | CASRKGLAGTDTQYF
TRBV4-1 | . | CASSPQGLLGNQPQHF
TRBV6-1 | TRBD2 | CASSEGGTRSDEQFF
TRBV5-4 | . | CASSSPHGQETQYF
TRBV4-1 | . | CASSQVVPGDTQYF
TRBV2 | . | CASSEGVLDSNQPQHF
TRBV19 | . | CASSLGLGPDTQYF
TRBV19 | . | CASRVSVSSYNEQFF
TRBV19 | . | CASTDLGRASNQPQHF
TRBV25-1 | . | CASSDQGYGYTF
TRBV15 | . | CATSRDAAPPYNEQFF
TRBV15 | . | CATSSGGTNTGELFF
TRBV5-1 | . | CASSTLGGQETQYF
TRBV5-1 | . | CASSLADSPNEQYF
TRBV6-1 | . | CASTGLFEAFF
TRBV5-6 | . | CASTTPGTGSYEQYF
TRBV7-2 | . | CASSLGSGTYNEQFF
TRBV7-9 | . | CASSGIRTARGEAFF
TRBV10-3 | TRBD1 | CAISETRDRGRNEQFF
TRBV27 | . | CASSLMVPYTGELFF
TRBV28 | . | CATLRLGSSYEQYF
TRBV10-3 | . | CAISSPGQKTYNEQFF
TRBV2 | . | CASSELRNEQFF
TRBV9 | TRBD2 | CASSVGGLAEGDTQYF
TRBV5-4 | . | CASSIPGTDTQYF
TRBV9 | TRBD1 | CASSADGTGGRDTQYF
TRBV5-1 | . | CASSLAPDIPNYGYTF
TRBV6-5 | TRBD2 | CASSPGVAGYNEQFF
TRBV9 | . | CASSVDWGGLFDGNTIYF
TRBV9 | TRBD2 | CASSPMTSGTISDTQYF
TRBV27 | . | CASSLDQGNEQFF
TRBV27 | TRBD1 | CASSLRDRGYEQYF
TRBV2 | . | CATAINTEAFF
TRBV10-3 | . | CAISEWDTINTEAFF
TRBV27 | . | CASSLGAGLNTEAFF
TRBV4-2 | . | CASSQEAGELFF
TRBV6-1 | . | CASAPGETAGYTF
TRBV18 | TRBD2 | CASSHPSGGTHEQFF
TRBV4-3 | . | CASSQDLRALNQPQHF